The source of this T cell receptor beta chain is a study of early T cells in non-severe SARS-CoV-2 infection. This clonotype was counted ten times or more. Each CDR3 protein gets one entry after TCRdb re-called the 5' RACE reads with MiXCR. This table has roughly 50,000 distinct CDR3 sequences, 7.7% appearing once. Germline V CDR1 and CDR2: SGHAT, FQDESV (reference sequence). This CDR3 region has 15 residues. V was clipped by 7 bases and J by 7 bases; unmatched bases: 8. The genes are TRBV11-1 and TRBJ1-6, with TRBD1 matching over 9 bases. The specimen sequenced was whole blood. This receptor was obtained from an adult who was a healthcare worker with PCR-confirmed SARS-CoV-2 infection or an uninfected control (not recorded which). CDR3 sequence (DNA): TGTGCCAGCACCCGGGACAGGGAGTACAATTCACCCCTCCACTTT. Translated: CASTRDREYNSPLHF.